The T cell receptor (beta chain) under discussion was sequenced for a study of blood T cell repertoires in COVID-19. Study context: Samples representing acute and convalescent COVID-19 were sourced from the United States, Italy and Spain.

This clone was recorded a few times. Other nucleotide sequences in the sample specify the same CDR3. Trimming cost V 2 bases and J 1 base, with 6 bases left between them. The CDR3 length is 14 residues. Germline CDR1 MNHEY, CDR2 SMNVEV (reference sequence). Profiled with immunoSEQ multiplex PCR; TCRdb holds only in-frame clones, not every one. The sample gives about 300,000 clones, around nine tenths of which show up once; under 6.5% is in the top ten. The chain joins TRBV27 to TRBJ1-5, with TRBD1 as a possible D gene (6 bases). The sequence was collected from a woman aged 30 to 39 who had recovered from COVID-19. Sequencing was done on a sample of PBMCs or T cells enriched from blood (not recorded which). The CDR3 DNA follows: TGTGCCAGCAGTTTACAGGGGAGCAATCAGCCCCAGCATTTT. This translates into CASSLQGSNQPQHF.